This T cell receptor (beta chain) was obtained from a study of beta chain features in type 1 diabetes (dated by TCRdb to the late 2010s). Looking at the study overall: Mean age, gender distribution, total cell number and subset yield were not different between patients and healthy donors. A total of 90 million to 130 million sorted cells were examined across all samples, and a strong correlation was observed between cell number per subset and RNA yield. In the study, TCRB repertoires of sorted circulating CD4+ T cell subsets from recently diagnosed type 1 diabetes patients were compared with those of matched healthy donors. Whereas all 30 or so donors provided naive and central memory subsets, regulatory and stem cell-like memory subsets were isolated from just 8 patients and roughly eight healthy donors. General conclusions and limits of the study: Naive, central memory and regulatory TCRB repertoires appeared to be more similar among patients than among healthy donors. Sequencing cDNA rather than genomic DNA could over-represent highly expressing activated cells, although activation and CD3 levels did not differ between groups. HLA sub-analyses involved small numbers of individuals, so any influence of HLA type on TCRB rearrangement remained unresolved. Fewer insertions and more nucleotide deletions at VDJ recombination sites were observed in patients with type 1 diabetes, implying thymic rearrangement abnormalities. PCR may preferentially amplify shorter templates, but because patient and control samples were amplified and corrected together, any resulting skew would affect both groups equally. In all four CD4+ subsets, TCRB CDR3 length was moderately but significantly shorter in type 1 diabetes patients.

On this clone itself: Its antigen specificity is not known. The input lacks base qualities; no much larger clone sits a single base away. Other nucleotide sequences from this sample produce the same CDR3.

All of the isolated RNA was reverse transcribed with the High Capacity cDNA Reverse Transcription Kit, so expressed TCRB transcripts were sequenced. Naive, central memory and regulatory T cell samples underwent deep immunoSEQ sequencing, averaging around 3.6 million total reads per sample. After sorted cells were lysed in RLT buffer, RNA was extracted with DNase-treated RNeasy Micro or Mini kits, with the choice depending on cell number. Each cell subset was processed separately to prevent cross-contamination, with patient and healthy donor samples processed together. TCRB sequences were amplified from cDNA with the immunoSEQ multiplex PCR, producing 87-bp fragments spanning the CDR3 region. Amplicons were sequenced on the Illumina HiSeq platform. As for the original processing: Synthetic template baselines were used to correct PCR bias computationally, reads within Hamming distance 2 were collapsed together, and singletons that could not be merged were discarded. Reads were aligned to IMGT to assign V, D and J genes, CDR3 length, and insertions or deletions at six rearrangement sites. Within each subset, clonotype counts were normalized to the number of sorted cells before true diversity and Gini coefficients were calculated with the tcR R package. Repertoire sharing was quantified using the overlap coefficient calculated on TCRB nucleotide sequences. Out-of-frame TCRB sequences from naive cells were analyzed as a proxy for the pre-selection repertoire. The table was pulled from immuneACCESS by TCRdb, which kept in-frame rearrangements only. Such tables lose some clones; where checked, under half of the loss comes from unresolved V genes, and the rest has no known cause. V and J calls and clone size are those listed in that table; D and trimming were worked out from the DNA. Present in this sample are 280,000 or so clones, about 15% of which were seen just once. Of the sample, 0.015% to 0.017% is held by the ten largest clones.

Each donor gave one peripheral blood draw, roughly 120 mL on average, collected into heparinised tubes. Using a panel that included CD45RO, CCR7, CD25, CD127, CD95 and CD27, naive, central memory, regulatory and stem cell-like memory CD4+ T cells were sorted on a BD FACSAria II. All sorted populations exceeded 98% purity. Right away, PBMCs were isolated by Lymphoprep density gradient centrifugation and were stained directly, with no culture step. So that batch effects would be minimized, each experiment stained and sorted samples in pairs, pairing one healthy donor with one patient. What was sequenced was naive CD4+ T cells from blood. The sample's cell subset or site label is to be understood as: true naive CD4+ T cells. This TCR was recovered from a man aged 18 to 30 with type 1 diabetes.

The CDR3: CASSVGLAGNTGELFF. The DNA sequence is TGTGCCAGCAGCGTAGGCCTAGCGGGGAACACCGGGGAGCTGTTTTTT. The chain joins TRBV9 to TRBJ2-2; TRBD2 agrees with 8 junctional bases. CDR3 length: 16 amino acids, cysteine to phenylalanine. The read is trimmed to its CDR3 DNA, 48 bases read in frame from base 1. V has 0 bases trimmed and J has 1 base trimmed; junction bases matching no gene number 2. From the germline V gene, CDR1 is SGDLS and CDR2 is YYNGEE.